The present T cell receptor beta chain was sequenced within a study of circulating CD8 cells and anti-PD-1 response in melanoma. Live CD3+CD8+TCRalphabeta+ cells were sorted into four subsets by PD-1 and/or TIGIT. TCR libraries were prepared from 15 ng of total RNA with the QIAseq Immune Repertoire TCR panel. MiXCR was run by TCRdb on the reads, yielding one entry per CDR3 protein. The data contain some 970 distinct CDR3 sequences, approximately 10% of them seen just once; the ten biggest clones take up approximately 14%. The CDR3 totals 14 residues. Germline assignment: CDR1 MNHEY and CDR2 SMNVEV (reference sequence). V lost 0 bases to trimming and J lost 7 bases; unmatched junction nucleotides: 5. Sample share makes this clonotype large.

The chain links TRBV27 to TRBJ1-1, with 7 bases matching TRBD1. This specimen consisted of CD8+ T cells from PBMCs, obtained at baseline or after one month of anti-PD-1 therapy (not recorded which). This receptor was taken from a human donor with melanoma. The CDR3 DNA reads as TGTGCCAGCAGTTTATCGGGGGGGACAGATGAAGCTTTCTTT. This gives the protein CASSLSGGTDEAFF.